The subject of this entry is one TCR beta chain. This CDR3 spans 15 amino acids. Germline-derived CDR1 and CDR2 are GTSNPN and SVGIG (reference sequence). The ends lost 7 bases at V and 0 bases at J; junction bases unmatched: 9. The source of the sample is a study of T cell responses to AZD1222 COVID-19 vaccine. TCRdb keeps only in-frame clones here, not all; method: immunoSEQ multiplex PCR. The sample shows 84,000 or so clones, around 90% of them seen only once. This specimen was peripheral blood, taken on day 0 of MenACWY control vaccination. The gene calls are TRBV30 and TRBJ1-3; 7 nucleotides align to TRBD1. This clonotype was sampled from an adult in good health. The CDR3 bases are TGTGCCTCGAACAGGGACAGTTTCTCTGGAAACACCATATATTTT. Its protein is CASNRDSFSGNTIYF.